The present TCR beta chain was sequenced within a study of blood T cells in healthy people across ages. On the study more broadly: Capturing about one barcoded beta molecule per two T cells was achieved by template switching. Study results and caveats: Long-lived and aged donors differed, with more naive CD4+ cells and higher diversity in the long-lived. Underestimates were what the diversity estimates from one million T cells were considered to be.

A J-beta primer mix and a sample-barcoded 5' primer were used in a second PCR of roughly 7 to 12 cycles. Paired-end reads containing CDR3 totaled no fewer than 3 million for each sample. TCRdb re-analysed the 5' RACE reads in MiXCR, keeping a single row per CDR3 protein. The sample shows hundreds of thousands of distinct CDR3 sequences, roughly 64% of them seen only once. V lost 4 bases, J lost 9 bases, and 12 bases stayed unmatched. This CDR3 has 17 residues. The V gene's germline CDR1 is LGHDT and CDR2 YNNKEL (reference sequence). Note on this clonotype: The antigen is not known.

The sample comprised blood. J is TRBJ2-1 and V is TRBV3-1; 13 bases agree with TRBD2. The TCR was taken from a man aged 25 to 40 in good health. CDR3 nucleotides: TGTGCCAGCAGCCGACAATGGACTAGCGGGAGCGGGGTTGAGCAGTTCTTC. Amino acid sequence: CASSRQWTSGSGVEQFF.